A single sample is the source of the 24 T cell receptor beta chains below, sequenced in a study of blood T cell repertoires in COVID-19. The method was immunoSEQ multiplex PCR; TCRdb's version includes in-frame clones alone and lacks a portion of them. The table has 250,000 to 400,000 clones, roughly nine tenths seen once. The sequencing sample was made of peripheral blood. These receptors all stem from a woman younger than 45 with COVID-19, enrolled during active disease.

The rearrangement joins TRBV28 to TRBJ2-3; 9 bases match TRBD2. Germline V CDR1 and CDR2: MDHEN, SYDVKM. Trimming cost V 9 bases and J 2 bases; bases outside gene matches: 3. This CDR3 has 13 amino acids. CDR3 DNA: TGTGCCAGTAGCGGGAGCCCCACAGATACGCAGTATTTT. Amino acid sequence: CASSGSPTDTQYF.

This chain links TRBV7-6 with TRBJ2-7; weak D call: TRBD2 (5 bases). Deletions cut 2 bases from V and 2 bases from J, with 16 bases between. The CDR3 is 16 amino acids. In germline, CDR1 is SGHVS, CDR2 FNYEAQ. The CDR3 sequence: CASSLNGGGATYEQYF. Here the CDR3 DNA reads TGTGCCAGCAGCTTAAACGGCGGAGGAGCGACCTACGAGCAGTACTTC.

The CDR3 bases are TGTGCCAGTCACCCCCCATTGGGCAGGGGATATGGCTACACCTTC. The encoded protein is CASHPPLGRGYGYTF. The V and J genes are TRBV28 and TRBJ1-2, with a weak D call TRBD1 (6 bases). V was cut by 9 bases and J by 5 bases, with 22 bases left in between. The CDR3 has 15 amino acids. Germline-derived CDR1 and CDR2 are MDHEN and SYDVKM.

This clone was counted between two and nine times. The V call is TRBV5-4, the J call TRBJ2-1; a weak D match, TRBD1 (7 bases). Trimming took 1 base from V and 7 from J, leaving 24 bases between them. The CDR3 runs 18 residues. Germline-derived CDR1 and CDR2 are SGHNT and YYREEE (reference sequence). The CDR3 region has the DNA TGTGCCAGCAGCTTGTTGTGGGGGGTGGAGACAGGGATGAATGAGCAGTTCTTC. It encodes CASSLLWGVETGMNEQFF.

This chain links TRBV4-1 with TRBJ2-5; 7 positions match TRBD2. The CDR3 is 18 residues long. CDR1 MGHRA and CDR2 YSYEKL come from the germline V gene. V gave up 1 base and J gave up 4 bases; unmatched junction bases: 15. This chain's CDR3 is CASSQGPMGGSIRETQYF. CDR3 sequence (DNA): TGCGCCAGCAGCCAAGGGCCGATGGGCGGGAGTATAAGAGAGACCCAGTACTTC.

This clone was seen once. The rearrangement joins TRBV7-9 to TRBJ2-7, with a weak D call TRBD2 (5 bases). V shed 0 bases and J shed 6 bases, with 15 bases lying between them. The CDR3 length is 15 residues. Per germline, CDR1 SEHNR and CDR2 FQNEAQ (reference sequence). The CDR3 coding sequence is TGTGCCAGCAGCTTAGCGGCGGGCACCTTTTCCGAGCAGTACTTC. Amino acids: CASSLAAGTFSEQYF. The full variable domain, in which reference TRBV7-9 and TRBJ2-7 provide the parts outside the CDR3, is DTGVSQNPRHKITKRGQNVTFRCDPISEHNRLYWYRQTLGQGPEFLTYFQNEAQLEKSRLLSDRFSAERPKGSFSTLEIQRTEQGDSAMYLCASSLAAGTFSEQYFGPGTRLTVT.

CDR3 sequence (DNA): TGCGCCAGCAGCCAAGGGGGGACAGGCGCCTATGGCTACACCTTC. This codes for CASSQGGTGAYGYTF. The V and J genes are TRBV4-1 and TRBJ1-2; 8 positions match TRBD1. Trimming removed 1 base from V and 4 bases from J; junction bases left unmatched: 5. The germline V gene has CDR1 MGHRA and CDR2 YSYEKL. CDR3 length: 15 residues.

The gene calls are TRBV19 and TRBJ2-6, with D perhaps TRBD2 (5 bases). CDR1 is LNHDA and CDR2 is SQIVND in the germline V gene (reference sequence). Trimming stripped 6 bases from V and 4 bases from J, with 16 bases between. The length of the CDR3 is 16 residues. The CDR3, as DNA: TGTGCCAGTAGCCTCGATTCGGGGAGCGGGGCCAACGTCCTGACTTTC. Protein sequence: CASSLDSGSGANVLTF.

This chain links TRBV19 with TRBJ2-2, with D maybe TRBD1 (6 bases). The germline V gene has CDR1 LNHDA and CDR2 SQIVND (reference sequence). There are 16 residues in the CDR3. V lost 6 bases to trimming and J lost 2 bases, with 16 bases between them. The CDR3 DNA is TGTGCCAGTAGCCTGGACAGCCGTCGAAACACCGGGGAGCTGTTTTTT. This gives the protein CASSLDSRRNTGELFF.

This clone was detected once. The J gene is TRBJ1-4, the V gene TRBV6-5; D perhaps matches TRBD1 (6 bases). This CDR3 contains 14 residues. CDR1 and CDR2 from the germline V gene are MNHEY and SVGAGI. The ends were cut back, 7 bases at V and 4 bases at J, with 13 bases in the middle. CDR3 residues: CASTGQLDNEKLFF. The CDR3 DNA follows: TGTGCCAGCACCGGACAGCTCGATAATGAAAAACTGTTTTTT.

The rearrangement joins TRBV7-9 to TRBJ2-3, with 10 bases identical to TRBD2. The length of the CDR3 is 16 residues. CDR1 is SEHNR and CDR2 is FQNEAQ in the germline V gene (reference sequence). Trimming took 1 base from V and 2 from J; bases not matched to a gene: 3. The CDR3 nucleotides read TGTGCCAGCAGCTTAGTCCTAGCGGGAGTCACAGATACGCAGTATTTT. Translation: CASSLVLAGVTDTQYF.

This clone came up a few times. The CDR3: CASSLSGAKNTEAFF. DNA for the CDR3: TGCGCCAGCAGCCTAAGCGGGGCGAAGAACACTGAAGCTTTCTTT. The rearrangement uses TRBV5-1 and TRBJ1-1, with D possibly being TRBD1 (5 bases). Germline lookup yields CDR1 SGHRS and CDR2 YFSETQ. This CDR3 is 15 amino acids long. Deletions cut 4 bases from V and 1 base from J, with 14 bases between.

This chain uses TRBV7-8 with TRBJ1-1, with TRBD1 matching 7 bases. Per germline, CDR1 SGHVS and CDR2 FQNEAQ. The CDR3 runs to 14 residues. The trim removed 5 bases at V and 1 base at J, leaving 4 bases unmatched. CDR3 region: CASSGGQTNTEAFF. CDR3 DNA sequence: TGTGCCAGCAGCGGGGGACAGACGAACACTGAAGCTTTCTTT.

The chain combines TRBV14 with TRBJ2-1; TRBD1 aligns across 11 bases. The CDR3 loop spans 18 amino acids. Losses at the gene ends were 0 bases for V and 4 bases for J; bases not matched to a gene: 8. Germline lookup yields CDR1 SGHDN and CDR2 FVKESK. The CDR3 DNA is TGTGCCAGCAGCCAAGATTGGAGGGGACAGGGGGTGTACAATGAGCAGTTCTTC. It specifies CASSQDWRGQGVYNEQFF.

V usage is TRBV2 and J usage is TRBJ2-3; the match to TRBD2 covers 15 bases. The germline CDR1 and CDR2 sequences are SNHLY and FYNNEI. The CDR3 is 17 residues long. V lost 5 bases to trimming and J lost 6 bases; unmatched junction nucleotides: 9. The CDR3 DNA sequence: TGTGCCAGCAGTCCGGGACTAGCGGGAGGTGGGTCGGATACGCAGTATTTT. Protein sequence: CASSPGLAGGGSDTQYF. Supplemented by reference TRBV2 and TRBJ2-3, the full variable domain reads EPEVTQTPSHQVTQMGQEVILRCVPISNHLYFYWYRQILGQKVEFLVSFYNNEISEKSEIFDDQFSVERPDGSNFTLKIRSTKLEDSAMYFCASSPGLAGGGSDTQYFGPGTRLTVL.

The gene calls are TRBV7-8 and TRBJ2-7; 9 bases line up with TRBD1. Germline V gives CDR1 SGHVS, CDR2 FQNEAQ. The CDR3 contains 15 residues. Trimming at V came to 5 bases and at J to 4 bases, leaving 9 bases not matched to a gene. The CDR3 spells CASSLRDRVGYEQYF. The CDR3 DNA is TGTGCCAGCAGCCTCCGGGACAGGGTAGGGTACGAGCAGTACTTC.

CDR3 residues: CASSSHSGGSYNEQFF. The CDR3 DNA reads as TGTGCCAGCAGCTCCCATTCAGGGGGCTCCTACAATGAGCAGTTCTTC. The rearrangement joins TRBV7-2 to TRBJ2-1, with 7 positions matching TRBD1. Germline V CDR1 and CDR2: SGHTA, FQGNSA. The CDR3 has 16 residues. With 4 bases clipped from V and 0 bases from J, the junction kept 6 bases outside the gene matches.

This chain uses TRBV5-1 with TRBJ2-1, with 11 bases matching TRBD2. From germline, CDR1 is SGHRS and CDR2 YFSETQ. J lost 8 bases, V lost 1 base, and 11 bases had no gene match. The CDR3 extends over 17 amino acids. Here the CDR3 reads CASSLQTSGSSRYEQFF. CDR3 DNA sequence: TGCGCCAGCAGCTTGCAAACTAGCGGGAGTAGTCGATATGAGCAGTTCTTC.

The count of this clone is one. The chain links TRBV12-5 to TRBJ1-1; D remains unclear. Germline-derived CDR1 and CDR2 are LGHNT and FRNRAP. Trimming took off 4 bases at V and 0 bases at J, with 12 bases between the two ends. The length of the CDR3 is 15 residues. The CDR3: CASGSDGKMNTEAFF. In DNA, the CDR3 is TGTGCTAGTGGTTCGGACGGGAAAATGAACACTGAAGCTTTCTTT.

This clone was detected only a few times. V usage is TRBV4-2 and J usage is TRBJ2-1, with a weak D call TRBD2 (6 bases). V lost 4 bases, J lost 3 bases, and 16 bases lay in between. In germline, CDR1 is LGHNA, CDR2 YNFKEQ. The CDR3 extends over 16 amino acids. CDR3 bases: TGTGCCAGCAGCCGACTAGGGACCGGGAGCTACAATGAGCAGTTCTTC. This codes for CASSRLGTGSYNEQFF.

This chain connects TRBV19 to TRBJ1-5, with TRBD1 identical over 10 bases. The V gene end was trimmed by 7 bases and the J gene end by 10 bases; junction bases not matched to a gene: 10. The CDR3 is 14 amino acids. CDR1 is LNHDA and CDR2 is SQIVND in the germline V gene (reference sequence). CDR3 coding DNA: TGTGCCAGTAATAGCCGGACAGGGGGGATCCCCCAGCATTTT. Protein sequence: CASNSRTGGIPQHF.

The J gene is TRBJ1-1, the V gene TRBV20-1; TRBD1 might be the D (6 bases). Trimming removed 6 bases at V and 10 bases at J, with 15 bases between. The length of the CDR3 is 11 residues. The V gene's germline CDR1 is DFQATT and CDR2 SNEGSKA (reference sequence). For the CDR3, the DNA is TGCAGTGCCAGCAGGTTAGGGGGAGCTTTCTTT. Translation: CSASRLGGAFF.

This clone has a single count. The chain links TRBV4-1 to TRBJ1-2; no definite D call. CDR3 length equals 16 residues. Germline values: CDR1 MGHRA, CDR2 YSYEKL. The ends were cut back, 1 base at V and 5 bases at J, with 17 bases in the middle. CDR3 bases: TGCGCCAGCAGCCAAGGATTTGACTCAACGGGGTATGGCTACACCTTC. Its translation is CASSQGFDSTGYGYTF.

This clone was counted only a few times. The sample holds other DNA sequences that translate to the same CDR3. The V gene is TRBV5-8, the J gene TRBJ1-1; D is unclear. CDR3 length: 13 residues. Germline CDR1 and CDR2: SGHTS and YDEGEE. Trimming stripped 1 base from V and 1 base from J, with 5 bases between. CDR3 region: CASSLNKNTEAFF. CDR3 nucleotide sequence: TGTGCCAGCAGCTTGAACAAGAACACTGAAGCTTTCTTT. Full variable domain (remainder filled in from reference TRBV5-8 and TRBJ1-1): EAGVTQSPTHLIKTRGQQATLRCSPISGHTSVYWYQQALGLGLQFLLWYDEGEERNRGNFPPRFSGRQFPNYSSELNVNALELEDSALYLCASSLNKNTEAFFGQGTRLTVV.